This TCR beta chain was sequenced during a study of shared clonotypes between healthy human individuals. Across the whole study: Sampling drew on donors who were two women and a few men aged 18 to 49.

Study-level results: Larger richness was generally estimated for naive than memory subsets.

Only CD45RO-negative cells positively selected for CCR7 counted as naive CD8 cells, so terminally differentiated effector memory CD45RA+ cells were excluded. A note on this clone: What it binds is unknown.

Per germline, CDR1 MNHEY and CDR2 SMNVEV (reference sequence). CDR3 length: 15 residues. V lost 7 bases, J lost 5 bases, and 7 bases stayed unmatched. Assay: immunoSEQ multiplex PCR; the TCRdb copy retains only in-frame clones and omits some. The sample contains 550,000 to 750,000 clones, over 95% of which appear only once. Sequenced input: naive CD8+ T cells sorted from blood. The V gene is TRBV27, the J gene TRBJ2-1, with 11 positions matching TRBD2. This receptor was obtained from a woman in her twenties or thirties in good health. The CDR3 sequence: CASTAGTSGHNEQFF. In DNA, the CDR3 is TGTGCCAGCACCGCCGGGACTAGCGGACACAATGAGCAGTTCTTC.